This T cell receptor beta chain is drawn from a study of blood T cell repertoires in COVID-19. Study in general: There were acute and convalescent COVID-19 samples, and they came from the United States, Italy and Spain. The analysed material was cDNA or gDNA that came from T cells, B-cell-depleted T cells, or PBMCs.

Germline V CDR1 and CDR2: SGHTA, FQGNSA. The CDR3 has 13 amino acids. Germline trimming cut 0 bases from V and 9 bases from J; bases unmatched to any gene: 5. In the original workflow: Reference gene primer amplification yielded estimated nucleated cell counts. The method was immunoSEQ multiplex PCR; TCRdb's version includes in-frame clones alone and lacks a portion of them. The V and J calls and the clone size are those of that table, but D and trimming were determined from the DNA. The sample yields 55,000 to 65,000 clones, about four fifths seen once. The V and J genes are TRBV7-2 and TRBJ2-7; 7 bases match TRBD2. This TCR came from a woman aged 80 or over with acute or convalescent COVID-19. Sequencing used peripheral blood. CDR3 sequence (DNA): TGTGCCAGCAGCTTAGCGGCGGTAGCGGGGCAGTACTTC. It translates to CASSLAAVAGQYF.